This passage covers 27 T cell receptor beta chains from one sample sequenced in a study of blood T cell repertoires in COVID-19. Sequencing was performed with immunoSEQ multiplex PCR; in TCRdb, only in-frame clones are kept and a portion is missing. This sample yields 90,000 to 150,000 clones, of which over 75% are seen a single time; roughly a tenth belongs to the top ten. The sequenced sample consisted of peripheral blood. The receptors come from an older man with acute or convalescent COVID-19.

The rearrangement links TRBV5-1 to TRBJ1-6; D may be TRBD1 (6 bases). This CDR3 is built from 14 residues. Between the trimmed V and J ends, which lost 1 base and 7 bases, there was a span of 9 bases. Germline lookup yields CDR1 SGHRS and CDR2 YFSETQ. The CDR3 protein is CASSLTGLNSPLHF. The CDR3 DNA is TGCGCCAGCAGCTTGACAGGGTTGAATTCACCCCTCCACTTT.

The chain combines TRBV28 with TRBJ1-4, with 7 bases identical to TRBD1. J lost 0 bases, V lost 2 bases, and 0 bases had no gene match. The germline gives CDR1 MDHEN, CDR2 SYDVKM. There are 15 residues in the CDR3. The DNA for the CDR3 is TGTGCCAGCAGTTTACAGGGGGCAACTAATGAAAAACTGTTTTTT. Residues: CASSLQGATNEKLFF.

The chain recombines TRBV7-2 with TRBJ1-2; tentatively, D is TRBD1 (5 bases). CDR1 and CDR2 (germline): SGHTA, FQGNSA. V was shortened by 6 bases and J by 5 bases, with 13 bases between the two germline ends. The CDR3 contains 13 residues. The CDR3 spells CASSPDRLYGYTF. The CDR3 DNA is TGTGCCAGCAGTCCAGACAGATTGTATGGCTACACCTTC.

The chain uses TRBV6-5 and TRBJ2-2; 8 bases match TRBD1. The ends lost 6 bases at V and 3 bases at J; junction bases unmatched: 9. CDR1 is MNHEY and CDR2 is SVGAGI in the germline V gene. CDR3 length equals 16 residues. In DNA, the CDR3 is TGTGCCAGCAGATACCATGACAGGGGCGACACCGGGGAGCTGTTTTTT. Encoded protein: CASRYHDRGDTGELFF.

The chain couples TRBV19 to TRBJ2-6, with a tentative D call TRBD2 (5 bases). Germline values: CDR1 LNHDA, CDR2 SQIVND (reference sequence). V lost 5 bases, J lost 0 bases, and 8 bases lay in between. The CDR3 extends over 15 amino acids. The CDR3 is CASSWESSGANVLTF. CDR3 coding DNA: TGTGCCAGTAGTTGGGAGAGCTCTGGGGCCAACGTCCTGACTTTC.

The chain is built from TRBV7-9 and TRBJ1-1; no definite D call. Trimming pared 3 bases from V and 1 base from J, leaving 12 bases between. This CDR3 region has 15 residues. Germline CDR1 reads SEHNR; CDR2 reads FQNEAQ (reference sequence). In DNA form, the CDR3 reads TGTGCCAGCAGCTTTCCCCGGGAAACGAACACTGAAGCTTTCTTT. It codes for CASSFPRETNTEAFF.

The chain links TRBV5-1 to TRBJ2-7; 12 nucleotides match TRBD1. J was trimmed by 5 bases and V by 4 bases; bases with no gene match: 10. Germline CDR1 and CDR2: SGHRS and YFSETQ. The CDR3 has 16 residues. This CDR3 is CASSRIAGTGGDEQYF. As DNA, the CDR3 is TGCGCCAGCAGCCGTATAGCCGGGACAGGGGGCGACGAGCAGTACTTC.

This chain joins TRBV6-1 and TRBJ1-6, with D unclear. The CDR3 is 13 amino acids. Trimming pared 0 bases from V and 9 bases from J, leaving 6 bases between. Germline V gene lookup returns CDR1 MNHNS and CDR2 SASEGT. The CDR3 loop reads CASSEALRSPLHF. As DNA, the CDR3 is TGTGCCAGCAGTGAAGCGCTACGTTCACCCCTCCACTTT.

The chain joins TRBV29-1 to TRBJ1-6; TRBD1 matches 7 bases. The CDR3 loop spans 13 amino acids. In germline, CDR1 is SQVTM, CDR2 ANQGSEA. J gave up 6 bases and V 5 bases, and 4 bases lay outside the gene matches. For the CDR3, the DNA is TGCAGCGTTAAATGGGACAGTAATTCACCCCTCCACTTT. Encoded protein: CSVKWDSNSPLHF.

This sequence joins TRBV6-1 and TRBJ1-5; possibly TRBD1 for D (5 bases). CDR1 and CDR2 (germline): MNHNS, SASEGT. V gave up 2 bases and J gave up 1 base, with 12 bases separating them. The CDR3 is 16 residues long. CDR3 sequence (DNA): TGTGCCAGCAGTGAAAGCGTTGGGGGGAGCAATCAGCCCCAGCATTTT. Its translation is CASSESVGGSNQPQHF.

The chain has TRBV7-2 and TRBJ2-7, with 10 bases identical to TRBD1. The germline gives CDR1 SGHTA, CDR2 FQGNSA. There are 15 residues in the CDR3. V lost 1 base to trimming and J lost 4 bases; unmatched junction nucleotides: 4. The CDR3 here is CASSLEGQGLYEQYF. The CDR3 DNA sequence: TGTGCCAGCAGCTTAGAGGGACAGGGGCTTTACGAGCAGTACTTC.

The chain recombines TRBV2 with TRBJ2-3; 8 nucleotides line up with TRBD2. The CDR3 has 19 residues. The junction had 16 bases not matched to a gene; V was cut back by 0 bases and J by 5 bases. Germline V gene data show CDR1 as SNHLY and CDR2 as FYNNEI. The CDR3 reads CASSEALWVRGELVDTQYF. The CDR3 coding sequence is TGTGCCAGCAGTGAAGCGCTTTGGGTGCGGGGGGAATTGGTAGATACGCAGTATTTT.

The chain combines TRBV21-1 with TRBJ2-4; TRBD1 is the table's D call, not checked against the DNA. TRBV21-1 is a recognized pseudogene. CDR3 length: 14 amino acids. The CDR3 bases are TGTGCCAGGTCGTCAAGTGGGCCCAAAAACATTCAGTACTTC. Residues: CARSSSGPKNIQYF.

The genes are TRBV5-6 and TRBJ2-3; 7 nucleotides match TRBD1. Germline CDR1 and CDR2: SGHDT and YYEEEE. The V gene end was trimmed by 0 bases and the J gene end by 4 bases; junction bases not matched to a gene: 2. The CDR3 runs to 14 residues. The CDR3 is CASSLAQGADTQYF. The CDR3 DNA reads as TGTGCCAGCAGCTTGGCTCAGGGGGCAGATACGCAGTATTTT.

In DNA form, the CDR3 reads TGTGCCAGTACCGGGACAACCTATGGCTACACCTTC. Its translation: CASTGTTYGYTF. V and J are TRBV6-5 and TRBJ1-2, with a weak D call TRBD1 (6 bases). This CDR3 comprises 12 residues. V was pared by 9 bases and J by 4 bases, with 12 bases between. The germline CDR1 and CDR2 sequences are MNHEY and SVGAGI.

This rearrangement joins TRBV7-2 to TRBJ2-7; a possible D gene is TRBD2 (5 bases). The CDR3 spans 14 residues. Trimming shortened V by 6 bases and J by 7 bases, and 19 bases separated the two germline ends. Germline V CDR1 and CDR2: SGHTA, FQGNSA. Here the CDR3 reads CASRRDPELGEQYF. The CDR3 bases are TGTGCCAGCAGACGGGATCCCGAGTTGGGGGAGCAGTACTTC.

The chain joins TRBV6-4 to TRBJ2-3; the match to TRBD2 covers 11 bases. Germline V gene data show CDR1 as MRHNA and CDR2 as SNTAGT. The CDR3 has 16 residues. V shed 0 bases, J shed 2 bases, and the junction held 1 base outside the gene matches. CDR3 residues: CASSDSSGGATDTQYF. Here the CDR3 DNA reads TGTGCCAGCAGTGACTCTAGCGGGGGGGCCACAGATACGCAGTATTTT.

This rearrangement joins TRBV27 to TRBJ2-1; 7 bases fit TRBD2. CDR1 and CDR2 from the germline V gene are MNHEY and SMNVEV (reference sequence). There are 15 residues in the CDR3. V lost 3 bases to trimming and J lost 4 bases; unmatched junction nucleotides: 6. The CDR3 spells CASSLGPSGYNEQFF. CDR3 nucleotide sequence: TGTGCCAGCAGTTTGGGGCCTAGCGGTTACAATGAGCAGTTCTTC.

The chain is built from TRBV9 and TRBJ2-1, with 10 bases aligning to TRBD2. In germline, CDR1 is SGDLS, CDR2 YYNGEE. This CDR3 spans 16 amino acids. The V gene end was trimmed by 0 bases and the J gene end by 7 bases; junction bases not matched to a gene: 7. This chain's CDR3 is CASSVELAGSRNEQFF. DNA for the CDR3: TGTGCCAGCAGCGTAGAACTAGCGGGATCTAGAAATGAGCAGTTCTTC.

In its sample, this clone was seen once. This rearrangement joins TRBV9 to TRBJ1-4; D is undetermined. There are 14 residues in the CDR3. Germline V gene data show CDR1 as SGDLS and CDR2 as YYNGEE. The germline V and J ends were trimmed by 0 bases and 13 bases, with 16 bases remaining between them. CDR3 coding DNA: TGTGCCAGCAGCGTAGAGTCGGGCCGGGGTTTACTGTTTTTT. The encoded protein is CASSVESGRGLLFF. Using reference TRBV9 and TRBJ1-4 for the parts outside the CDR3, the full variable domain is DSGVTQTPKHLITATGQRVTLRCSPRSGDLSVYWYQQSLDQGLQFLIQYYNGEERAKGNILERFSAQQFPDLHSELNLSSLELGDSALYFCASSVESGRGLLFFGSGTQLSVL.

The chain joins TRBV5-1 to TRBJ1-1; TRBD1 might be the D (6 bases). The germline V gene encodes CDR1 SGHRS and CDR2 YFSETQ. This CDR3 is 15 amino acids long. V dropped 6 bases and J dropped 1 base, with 16 bases sitting between them. The CDR3 DNA reads TGCGCCAGCACCCAGGGGCTGGGACGGAACACTGAAGCTTTCTTT. Translation: CASTQGLGRNTEAFF.

The V call is TRBV15, the J call TRBJ2-2; D is unclear. The V gene lost 1 base and the J gene lost 0 bases, with 9 bases spanning the gap. Germline-derived CDR1 and CDR2 are LNHNV and YYDKDF (reference sequence). This CDR3 is 16 amino acids long. As DNA, the CDR3 is TGTGCCACCAGCAGAGCCGACACATCGAACACCGGGGAGCTGTTTTTT. Its protein product is CATSRADTSNTGELFF.

This clone was seen only once. The J gene is TRBJ2-1, the V gene TRBV6-1; 8 bases match TRBD1. The CDR3 has 16 residues. CDR1 and CDR2 from the germline V gene are MNHNS and SASEGT. V lost 4 bases and J lost 0; bases outside the gene matches: 5. The CDR3 sequence is CASSAKQGDSYNEQFF. The CDR3 region has the DNA TGTGCCAGCAGTGCTAAACAGGGGGACTCCTACAATGAGCAGTTCTTC.

V usage is TRBV13 and J usage is TRBJ1-2; 7 positions agree with TRBD1. The CDR3 length is 15 residues. Germline lookup yields CDR1 PRHDT and CDR2 FYEKMQ (reference sequence). Trimming took 3 bases from V and 2 from J; bases not matched to a gene: 6. CDR3 in DNA: TGTGCCAGCAGCTTTGGGACAGCCGTAAACTATGGCTACACCTTC. It is translated as CASSFGTAVNYGYTF.

The genes are TRBV6-5 and TRBJ1-1; 10 bases align to TRBD1. The J segment lost 0 bases and the V segment lost 6 bases, leaving 4 bases of the junction unmatched. CDR3 length: 15 amino acids. Germline assignment: CDR1 MNHEY and CDR2 SVGAGI. Here the CDR3 DNA reads TGTGCCAGCAGCCGACAGGGGGCCATGAACACTGAAGCTTTCTTT. As protein: CASSRQGAMNTEAFF.

V is TRBV10-3 and J is TRBJ2-5; D might be TRBD1 (6 bases). Trimming took off 0 bases at V and 3 bases at J, with 8 bases between the two ends. The CDR3 totals 14 residues. Germline CDR1 is ENHRY and CDR2 is SYGVKD. The CDR3 coding sequence is TGTGCCATCAGTGAGTCCCCAGGGGAAGAGACCCAGTACTTC. This gives the protein CAISESPGEETQYF.

This chain links TRBV4-3 with TRBJ1-2, with D possibly TRBD1 on 5 matching bases. Trimming removed 0 bases from V and 6 bases from J, with 17 bases in between. This CDR3 has 16 residues. The germline CDR1 and CDR2 sequences are LGHNA and YSLEER. The CDR3 region has the DNA TGCGCCAGCAGCCAAGATGTCCGGGGGGGACGGGATGGCTACACCTTC. It encodes CASSQDVRGGRDGYTF.